The 17 T cell receptor beta chains presented below share a single source sample, sequenced in a study of Ad26.COV2.S vaccination and SARS-CoV-2 variants. Treatment here: around 19 received Ad26.COV2.S at low or high dose, single or two shots; about 5 received placebo; per-sample allocation not given. All samples were drawn on day 63, counting from the first vaccine or placebo injection. Sequencing used immunoSEQ multiplex PCR; TCRdb keeps in-frame clones, though not all of them. The repertoire includes roughly 300,000 clones, about 85% of them detected once, and about 6.4% sits in the top ten. Sample: peripheral blood, taken in a trial of Ad26.COV2.S vaccine versus placebo. These receptors were collected from a person between 18 and 65 years old who received the Ad26.COV2.S COVID-19 vaccine or a placebo.

V and J are TRBV19 and TRBJ2-1, with 8 bases fitting TRBD1. The CDR3 is 14 amino acids. V was clipped by 8 bases and J by 6 bases; unmatched bases: 9. Germline V lookup: CDR1 LNHDA, CDR2 SQIVND (reference sequence). The chain's CDR3 is CASRPGQAFNEQFF. CDR3 DNA sequence: TGTGCCAGTCGCCCGGGACAGGCCTTCAATGAGCAGTTCTTC.

The rearrangement uses TRBV4-3 and TRBJ1-4; a possible D gene is TRBD1 (6 bases). CDR1 LGHNA and CDR2 YSLEER come from the germline V gene. The CDR3 length is 16 residues. Trimming pared 1 base from V and 5 bases from J, leaving 14 bases between. The CDR3 loop reads CASSQGLGGTNEKLFF. As DNA, the CDR3 is TGCGCCAGCAGCCAAGGGTTAGGGGGGACCAATGAAAAACTGTTTTTT.

The V gene is TRBV5-5, the J gene TRBJ2-2; D may correspond to TRBD1 or TRBD2 (5 bases each). V lost 4 bases, J lost 0 bases, and 13 bases lay in between. The CDR3 is 16 residues long. Germline V gene data show CDR1 as SGHKS and CDR2 as YYEKEE (reference sequence). The CDR3 DNA reads as TGTGCCAGCAGCCTGCCCGGGACCGCGAACACCGGGGAGCTGTTTTTT. Translating gives CASSLPGTANTGELFF.

CDR3 in DNA: TGTGCCTGGAATCTGGCAGGGACGAATCAGCCCCAGCATTTT. Amino acids: CAWNLAGTNQPQHF. The V and J genes are TRBV30 and TRBJ1-5, with D perhaps TRBD1 (5 bases). The CDR3 extends over 14 amino acids. V shed 4 bases and J shed 4 bases, with 14 bases lying between them. Germline V gene lookup returns CDR1 GTSNPN and CDR2 SVGIG (reference sequence).

The rearrangement links TRBV20-1 to TRBJ2-2; weak D call: TRBD1 (7 bases). Trimming removed 6 bases at V and 8 bases at J, with 22 bases between. The germline gives CDR1 DFQATT, CDR2 SNEGSKA (reference sequence). The CDR3 is 15 amino acids. CDR3 sequence reads: CSASRGRGVSGELFF. In DNA form, the CDR3 reads TGCAGTGCAAGTAGGGGCAGGGGGGTTTCAGGGGAGCTGTTTTTT.

The rearrangement joins TRBV15 to TRBJ1-1; 9 nucleotides align to TRBD1. V lost 0 bases, J lost 3 bases, and 5 bases stayed unmatched. Germline-derived CDR1 and CDR2 are LNHNV and YYDKDF (reference sequence). This CDR3 spans 16 amino acids. The CDR3 DNA is TGTGCCACCAGCAGAGAACTACAGGGGGCTGACACTGAAGCTTTCTTT. It codes for CATSRELQGADTEAFF. Drawing the rest from reference TRBV15 and TRBJ1-1, the complete variable domain is DAMVIQNPRYQVTQFGKPVTLSCSQTLNHNVMYWYQQKSSQAPKLLFHYYDKDFNNEADTPDNFQSRRPNTSFCFLDIRSPGLGDTAMYLCATSRELQGADTEAFFGQGTRLTVV.

This sequence joins TRBV5-8 and TRBJ2-7; D uncertain. CDR3 length equals 15 residues. Germline V CDR1 and CDR2: SGHTS, YDEGEE. Trimming cost V 6 bases and J 1 base, with 17 bases left between them. CDR3 in amino acids: CASIPERARSYEQYF. For the CDR3, the DNA is TGTGCCAGCATTCCCGAACGGGCGCGGTCCTACGAGCAGTACTTC.

This clone was counted a few times. The chain links TRBV7-2 to TRBJ1-2; TRBD1 matches 9 bases. The CDR3 contains 15 residues. The germline CDR1 and CDR2 sequences are SGHTA and FQGNSA. Trimming at V came to 4 bases and at J to 4 bases, leaving 7 bases not matched to a gene. The CDR3 loop reads CASSSPGQGVYGYTF. In DNA, the CDR3 is TGTGCCAGCAGCTCACCGGGACAGGGAGTCTATGGCTACACCTTC.

This chain uses TRBV28 with TRBJ2-7; maybe TRBD1 (5 bases). CDR3 length equals 13 residues. Germline V lookup: CDR1 MDHEN, CDR2 SYDVKM. The germline V and J ends were trimmed by 6 bases and 5 bases, with 14 bases remaining between them. The CDR3: CASSQGNRNEQYF. DNA of the CDR3: TGTGCCAGCAGCCAGGGTAATCGGAACGAGCAGTACTTC.

CDR3 in amino acids: CASSLGLARQETQYF. The CDR3, as DNA: TGCGCCAGCAGCTTGGGGCTAGCTAGGCAAGAGACCCAGTACTTC. The V and J genes are TRBV5-1 and TRBJ2-5; TRBD2 might be the D (5 bases). V dropped 0 bases and J dropped 2 bases, with 11 bases sitting between them. The CDR3 is made up of 15 amino acids. Per the germline V gene, CDR1 is SGHRS and CDR2 is YFSETQ.

The chain is built from TRBV5-5 and TRBJ2-7, with 9 bases matching TRBD2. CDR1 is SGHKS, CDR2 YYEKEE, per germline (reference sequence). The CDR3 runs 14 residues. J was trimmed by 4 bases and V by 0 bases; bases with no gene match: 2. CDR3 sequence reads: CASSLELAGYEQYF. The CDR3 bases are TGTGCCAGCAGCTTGGAGCTAGCGGGATACGAGCAGTACTTC.

V and J are TRBV3-1 (or the pseudogene TRBV3-2) and TRBJ1-3; D not certain. Between the trimmed V and J ends, which lost 0 bases and 2 bases, there was a span of 17 bases. Germline V gene data show CDR1 as LGHDT and CDR2 as YNNKEL (reference sequence). CDR3 length: 18 residues. CDR3 coding DNA: TGTGCCAGCAGCCAAGATGTCGAGTTGTTTATCCCTGGAAACACCATATATTTT. Encoded protein: CASSQDVELFIPGNTIYF.

The rearrangement links TRBV27 to TRBJ1-5, with TRBD1 as a possible D gene (5 bases). CDR1 and CDR2 from the germline V gene are MNHEY and SMNVEV (reference sequence). The CDR3 has 16 residues. V lost 6 bases, J lost 2 bases, and 17 bases lay in between. In DNA form, the CDR3 reads TGTGCCAGCAGCGGCCCCCGCGGGGGAGGCAATCAGCCCCAGCATTTT. This sequence encodes CASSGPRGGGNQPQHF.

The rearrangement uses TRBV29-1 and TRBJ2-1; D is possibly TRBD1 (6 bases). This CDR3 comprises 13 residues. Germline assignment: CDR1 SQVTM and CDR2 ANQGSEA. Between the trimmed V and J ends, which lost 5 bases and 8 bases, there was a span of 16 bases. The CDR3 spells CSVRYRDSYEQFF. The CDR3 DNA is TGCAGCGTTCGCTACAGGGATAGTTATGAGCAGTTCTTC.

The rearrangement uses TRBV25-1 and TRBJ1-6, with TRBD1 matching over 7 bases. This CDR3 comprises 15 residues. V shed 2 bases, J shed 5 bases, and the junction held 3 bases outside the gene matches. Germline CDR1 and CDR2: MGHDK and SYGVNS. Written as DNA, the CDR3 is TGTGCCAGCAGTGAACCAGGGGGGAATAATTCACCCCTCCACTTT. Encoded protein: CASSEPGGNNSPLHF.

This chain links TRBV5-5 with TRBJ2-3; unclear D gene. Germline V gene sequence: CDR1 SGHKS, CDR2 YYEKEE (reference sequence). V was trimmed by 0 bases and J by 4 bases, leaving 6 bases between them. The CDR3 sequence is 13 residues long. CDR3 in DNA: TGTGCCAGCAGCTTGGGTAGTTCAGATACGCAGTATTTT. Amino acids: CASSLGSSDTQYF.

The V gene is TRBV30, the J gene TRBJ2-7; TRBD1 aligns across 7 bases. This CDR3 has 15 amino acids. Germline CDR1 and CDR2: GTSNPN and SVGIG (reference sequence). Trimming took 1 base from V and 6 from J; bases not matched to a gene: 12. CDR3 nucleotides: TGTGCCTGGAGTGGTTGGGGGACAGAAAGGGGCGAGCAGTACTTC. Protein product: CAWSGWGTERGEQYF.